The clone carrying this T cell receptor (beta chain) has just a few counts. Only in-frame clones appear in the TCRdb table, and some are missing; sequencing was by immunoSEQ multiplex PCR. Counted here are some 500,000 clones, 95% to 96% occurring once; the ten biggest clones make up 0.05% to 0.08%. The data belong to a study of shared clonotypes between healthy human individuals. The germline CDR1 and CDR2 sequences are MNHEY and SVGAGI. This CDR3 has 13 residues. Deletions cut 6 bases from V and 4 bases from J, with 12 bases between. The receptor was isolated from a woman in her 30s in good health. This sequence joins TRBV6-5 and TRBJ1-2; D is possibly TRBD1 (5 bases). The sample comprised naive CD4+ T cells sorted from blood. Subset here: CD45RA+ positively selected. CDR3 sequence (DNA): TGTGCCAGCAGGGGGGGTCGTTCCTATGGCTACACCTTC. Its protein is CASRGGRSYGYTF.